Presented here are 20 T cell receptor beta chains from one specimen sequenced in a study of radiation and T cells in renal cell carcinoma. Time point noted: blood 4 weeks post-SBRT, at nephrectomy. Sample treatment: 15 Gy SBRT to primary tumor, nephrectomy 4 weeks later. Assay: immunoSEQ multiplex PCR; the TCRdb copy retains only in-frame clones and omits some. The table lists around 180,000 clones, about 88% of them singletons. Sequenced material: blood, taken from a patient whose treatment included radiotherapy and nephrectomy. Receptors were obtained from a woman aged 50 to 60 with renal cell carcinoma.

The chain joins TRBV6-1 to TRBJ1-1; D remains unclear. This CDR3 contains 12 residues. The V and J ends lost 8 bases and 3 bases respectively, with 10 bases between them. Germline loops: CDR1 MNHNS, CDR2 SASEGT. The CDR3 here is CASSRRHTEAFF. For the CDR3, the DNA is TGTGCCAGCTCTAGGAGACACACTGAAGCTTTCTTT.

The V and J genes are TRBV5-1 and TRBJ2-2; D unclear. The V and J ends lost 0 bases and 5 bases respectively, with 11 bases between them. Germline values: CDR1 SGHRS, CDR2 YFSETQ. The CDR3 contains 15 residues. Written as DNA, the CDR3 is TGCGCCAGCAGCTTGGGGAACCGCGATACCGGGGAGCTGTTTTTT. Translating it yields CASSLGNRDTGELFF.

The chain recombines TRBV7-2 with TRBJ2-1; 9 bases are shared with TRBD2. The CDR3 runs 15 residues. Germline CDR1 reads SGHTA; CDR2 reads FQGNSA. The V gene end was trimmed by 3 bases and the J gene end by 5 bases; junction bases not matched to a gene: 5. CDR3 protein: CASSFSSGVNNEQFF. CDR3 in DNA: TGTGCCAGCAGCTTCTCTAGCGGGGTAAACAATGAGCAGTTCTTC.

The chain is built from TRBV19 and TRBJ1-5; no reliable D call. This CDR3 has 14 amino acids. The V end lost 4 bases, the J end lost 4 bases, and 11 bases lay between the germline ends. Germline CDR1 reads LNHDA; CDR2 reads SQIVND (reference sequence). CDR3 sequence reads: CASSSQAGNQPQHF. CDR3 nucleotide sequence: TGTGCCAGTAGTAGTCAGGCGGGAAATCAGCCCCAGCATTTT.

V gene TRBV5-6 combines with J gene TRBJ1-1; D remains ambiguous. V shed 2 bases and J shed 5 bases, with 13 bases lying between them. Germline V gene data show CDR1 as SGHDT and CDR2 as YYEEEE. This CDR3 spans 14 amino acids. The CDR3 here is CASSFGLGETEAFF. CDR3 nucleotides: TGTGCCAGCAGCTTTGGGCTCGGGGAGACTGAAGCTTTCTTT.

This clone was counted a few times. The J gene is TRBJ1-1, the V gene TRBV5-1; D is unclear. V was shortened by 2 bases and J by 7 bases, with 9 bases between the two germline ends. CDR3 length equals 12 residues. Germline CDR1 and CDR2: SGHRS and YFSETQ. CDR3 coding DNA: TGCGCCAGCAGCTTTACGGGAAATGAAGCTTTCTTT. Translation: CASSFTGNEAFF. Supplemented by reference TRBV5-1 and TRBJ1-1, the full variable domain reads KAGVTQTPRYLIKTRGQQVTLSCSPISGHRSVSWYQQTPGQGLQFLFEYFSETQRNKGNFPGRFSGRQFSNSRSEMNVSTLELGDSALYLCASSFTGNEAFFGQGTRLTVV.

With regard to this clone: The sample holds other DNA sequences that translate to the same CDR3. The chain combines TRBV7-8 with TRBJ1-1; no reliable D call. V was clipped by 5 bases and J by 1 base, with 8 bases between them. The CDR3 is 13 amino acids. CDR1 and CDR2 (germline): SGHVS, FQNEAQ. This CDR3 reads CASSRTRNTEAFF. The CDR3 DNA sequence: TGTGCCAGCAGCCGCACCAGGAACACTGAAGCTTTCTTT.

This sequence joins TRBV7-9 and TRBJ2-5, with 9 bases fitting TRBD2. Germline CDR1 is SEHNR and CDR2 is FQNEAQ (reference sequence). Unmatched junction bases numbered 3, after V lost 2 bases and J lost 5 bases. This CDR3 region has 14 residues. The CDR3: CASSLLAGSETQYF. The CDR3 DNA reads TGTGCCAGCAGCTTACTAGCGGGGAGTGAGACCCAGTACTTC.

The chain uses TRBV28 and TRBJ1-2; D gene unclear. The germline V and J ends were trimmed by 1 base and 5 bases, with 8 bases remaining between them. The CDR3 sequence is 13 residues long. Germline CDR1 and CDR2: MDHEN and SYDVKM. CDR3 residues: CASSLSDKYGYTF. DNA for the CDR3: TGTGCCAGCAGTTTATCAGATAAATATGGCTACACCTTC.

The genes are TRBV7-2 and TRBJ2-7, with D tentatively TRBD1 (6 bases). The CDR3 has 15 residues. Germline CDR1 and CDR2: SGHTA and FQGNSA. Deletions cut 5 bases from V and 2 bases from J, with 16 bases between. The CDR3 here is CASSPNPGQTYEQYF. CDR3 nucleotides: TGTGCCAGCAGCCCTAATCCCGGACAGACCTACGAGCAGTACTTC.

CDR3 sequence reads: CASSQKQGTTYEQYF. The DNA of the CDR3 is TGCGCCAGCAGCCAGAAACAGGGAACGACCTACGAGCAGTACTTC. This chain uses TRBV4-1 with TRBJ2-7; possibly TRBD1 for D (6 bases). The CDR3 has 15 amino acids. The V end lost 3 bases, the J end lost 2 bases, and 14 bases lay between the germline ends. Germline CDR1 MGHRA, CDR2 YSYEKL.

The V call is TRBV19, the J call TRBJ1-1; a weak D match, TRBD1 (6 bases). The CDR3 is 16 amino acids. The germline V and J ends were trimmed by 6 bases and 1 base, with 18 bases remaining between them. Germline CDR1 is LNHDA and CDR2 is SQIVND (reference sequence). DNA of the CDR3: TGTGCCAGTAGGGACATTAGGGGGATACGGAACACTGAAGCTTTCTTT. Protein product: CASRDIRGIRNTEAFF.

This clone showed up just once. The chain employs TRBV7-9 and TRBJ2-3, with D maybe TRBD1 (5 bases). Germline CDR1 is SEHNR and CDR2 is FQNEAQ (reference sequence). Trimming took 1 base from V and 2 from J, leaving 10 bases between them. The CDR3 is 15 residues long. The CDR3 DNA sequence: TGTGCCAGCAGCTTAGAGGGGTGGGACACAGATACGCAGTATTTT. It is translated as CASSLEGWDTDTQYF. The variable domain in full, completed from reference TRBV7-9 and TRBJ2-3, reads DTGVSQNPRHKITKRGQNVTFRCDPISEHNRLYWYRQTLGQGPEFLTYFQNEAQLEKSRLLSDRFSAERPKGSFSTLEIQRTEQGDSAMYLCASSLEGWDTDTQYFGPGTRLTVL.

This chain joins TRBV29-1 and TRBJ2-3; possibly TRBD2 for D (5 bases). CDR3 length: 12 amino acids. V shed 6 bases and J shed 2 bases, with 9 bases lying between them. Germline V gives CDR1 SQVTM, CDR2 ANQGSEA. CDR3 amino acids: CSVSDYTDTQYF. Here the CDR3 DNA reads TGCAGCGTAAGCGACTACACAGATACGCAGTATTTT.

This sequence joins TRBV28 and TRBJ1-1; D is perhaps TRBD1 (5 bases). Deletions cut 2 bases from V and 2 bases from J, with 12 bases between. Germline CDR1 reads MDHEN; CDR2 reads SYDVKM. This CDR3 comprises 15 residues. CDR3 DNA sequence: TGTGCCAGCAGTTTAAACGGACACTCAAACACTGAAGCTTTCTTT. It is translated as CASSLNGHSNTEAFF.

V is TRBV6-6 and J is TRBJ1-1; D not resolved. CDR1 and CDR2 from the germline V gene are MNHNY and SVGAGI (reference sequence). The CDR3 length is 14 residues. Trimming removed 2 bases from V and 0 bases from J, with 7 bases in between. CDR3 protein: CASSYKRVNTEAFF. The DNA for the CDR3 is TGTGCCAGCAGTTACAAAAGGGTGAACACTGAAGCTTTCTTT.

The CDR3 bases are TGTGCCAGCAGCTTGCTTGGACAGGGACCGAACACTGAAGCTTTCTTT. It specifies CASSLLGQGPNTEAFF. J is TRBJ1-1 and V is TRBV5-6; 8 nucleotides agree with TRBD1. This CDR3 region has 16 residues. Germline trimming cut 1 base from V and 1 base from J; bases unmatched to any gene: 6. From germline, CDR1 is SGHDT and CDR2 YYEEEE.

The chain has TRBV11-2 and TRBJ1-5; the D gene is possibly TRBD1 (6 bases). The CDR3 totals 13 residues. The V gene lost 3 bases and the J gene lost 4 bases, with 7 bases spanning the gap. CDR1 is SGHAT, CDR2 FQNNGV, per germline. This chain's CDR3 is CASSFQGNQPQHF. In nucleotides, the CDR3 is TGTGCCAGCAGCTTCCAGGGGAATCAGCCCCAGCATTTT.

The CDR3 region is CASSALGTGGDEQYF. The CDR3 DNA reads TGTGCCAGCTCAGCCCTAGGTACAGGGGGCGACGAGCAGTACTTC. The chain has TRBV18 and TRBJ2-7; 9 bases match TRBD1. V shed 5 bases, J shed 5 bases, and the junction held 10 bases outside the gene matches. CDR3 length equals 15 residues. Per germline, CDR1 KGHSH and CDR2 LQKENI.

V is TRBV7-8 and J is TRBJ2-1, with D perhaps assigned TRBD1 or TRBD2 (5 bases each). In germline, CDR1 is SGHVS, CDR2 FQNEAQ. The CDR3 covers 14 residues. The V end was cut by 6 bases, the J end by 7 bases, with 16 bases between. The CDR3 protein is CASRGEGRGNEQFF. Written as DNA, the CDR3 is TGTGCCAGCAGGGGGGAAGGTAGAGGGAATGAGCAGTTCTTC.